This T cell receptor beta chain was identified in a study of cytomegalovirus exposure and HLA in healthy donors. About the research overall: The Caucasian-associated ancestry cluster held 65% to 90% of 398 genotyped donors.

Germline CDR1 is MGHRA and CDR2 is YSYEKL. The V and J ends lost 3 bases and 4 bases respectively, with 19 bases between them. The CDR3 totals 16 residues. The PCR used 60 Vbeta and 13 Jbeta primers. Only in-frame clones appear in the TCRdb table, and some are missing; sequencing was by immunoSEQ multiplex PCR. This sample yields under 130,000 clones, of which over 80% are seen a single time; 5% to 6.5% belongs to the top ten. Study outcomes and limitations: In an earlier analysis, productive rearrangement rates for most beta V segments clustered near 87% or 30%. Most subjects had HLA-A and HLA-B alleles reportedly predicted accurately by TCR beta sequences.

Notes on this clone: As yet, its antigen is unknown.

The clonotype comes from a man in his late teens or twenties in good health and CMV-seronegative. The sample taken for sequencing was PBMCs. The chain combines TRBV4-1 with TRBJ2-7; D unclear. DNA for the CDR3: TGCGCCAGCAGCCAGGAAGACGTACGCGGAAGTTACGAGCAGTACTTC. As protein: CASSQEDVRGSYEQYF.